This entry lists 19 T cell receptor beta chains sequenced from one sample in a study of identical twins. TCRdb used MiXCR to reprocess the 5' RACE reads, holding one entry per CDR3 protein. The table records about 790,000 distinct CDR3 sequences, about 20% of them present only once. The data also belong to a second study, concerning T cells expressing NK-cell markers.

The sample was PBMCs. The receptors were sampled from a woman under 30 in good health.

The CDR3 DNA is TGTGCCAGCAGCTTAAGGTCTAGGGACAGGGGGTCCAATGAGCAGTTCTTC. It translates to CASSLRSRDRGSNEQFF. This chain connects TRBV7-2 to TRBJ2-1; 11 bases align to TRBD1. The V gene's germline CDR1 is SGHTA and CDR2 FQGNSA. This CDR3 has 17 residues. The ends lost 2 bases at V and 6 bases at J; junction bases unmatched: 9. The variable domain in full, completed from reference TRBV7-2 and TRBJ2-1, reads GAGVSQSPSNKVTEKGKDVELRCDPISGHTALYWYRQSLGQGLEFLIYFQGNSAPDKSGLPSDRFSAERTGGSVSTLTIQRTQQEDSAVYLCASSLRSRDRGSNEQFFGPGTRLTVL.

The genes are TRBV20-1 and TRBJ2-3; possible D gene TRBD1, 6 bases. Per germline, CDR1 DFQATT and CDR2 SNEGSKA (reference sequence). The CDR3 has 15 amino acids. V was trimmed by 5 bases and J by 1 base, leaving 16 bases between them. The CDR3 DNA reads as TGCAGTGCTGAAATACAGGGAAAAGGCACAGATACGCAGTATTTT. It specifies CSAEIQGKGTDTQYF.

This clonotype has more than one count but fewer than ten. This chain joins TRBV24-1 and TRBJ2-1, with 10 nucleotides matching TRBD2. The CDR3 spans 18 residues. V dropped 7 bases and J dropped 1; count of bases not matched to a gene: 12. CDR1 is KGHDR, CDR2 SFDVKD, per germline. The CDR3 DNA is TGTGCCACCAGCCCTCGTCCAGCGGGGGGGACTTCCTACAATGAGCAGTTCTTC. Translated: CATSPRPAGGTSYNEQFF.

This clonotype was picked up a small number of times. The genes are TRBV15 and TRBJ1-2; D call uncertain. Trimming shortened V by 5 bases and J by 4 bases, and 11 bases separated the two germline ends. The CDR3 contains 13 residues. In germline, CDR1 is LNHNV, CDR2 YYDKDF (reference sequence). This CDR3 is CATSQKVSYGYTF. The CDR3 DNA reads as TGTGCCACCAGCCAAAAGGTCTCCTATGGCTACACCTTC.

This clonotype was found a few times. In DNA, the CDR3 is TGTGCCAGCAGCGCCATGCGACAGGCTAACTATGGCTACACCTTC. Translation: CASSAMRQANYGYTF. This chain joins TRBV9 and TRBJ1-2; tentative D call: TRBD1 (6 bases). Germline CDR1 reads SGDLS; CDR2 reads YYNGEE. V was pared by 3 bases and J by 0 bases, with 12 bases between. The CDR3 runs to 15 residues.

This chain uses TRBV7-9 with TRBJ1-1; D remains ambiguous. Germline values: CDR1 SEHNR, CDR2 FQNEAQ (reference sequence). There are 14 residues in the CDR3. V shed 5 bases and J shed 0 bases, with 10 bases lying between them. CDR3 region: CASSELLMNTEAFF. The CDR3 DNA reads as TGTGCCAGCAGCGAACTGCTGATGAACACTGAAGCTTTCTTT. Full variable domain (missing parts from reference TRBV7-9 and TRBJ1-1): DTGVSQNPRHKITKRGQNVTFRCDPISEHNRLYWYRQTLGQGPEFLTYFQNEAQLEKSRLLSDRFSAERPKGSFSTLEIQRTEQGDSAMYLCASSELLMNTEAFFGQGTRLTVV.

The J gene is TRBJ1-6, the V gene TRBV4-3; a weak D match, TRBD1 (6 bases). The CDR3 extends over 15 amino acids. V dropped 4 bases and J dropped 12 bases, with 19 bases sitting between them. Germline lookup yields CDR1 LGHNA and CDR2 YSLEER. CDR3 residues: CASSLDRGGAGPLHF. The CDR3 nucleotides are TGCGCCAGCAGCCTCGATAGGGGGGGGGCAGGACCCCTCCACTTT.

V is TRBV10-3 and J is TRBJ1-4; possible D gene TRBD1, 6 bases. CDR1 is ENHRY, CDR2 SYGVKD, per germline. This CDR3 has 15 amino acids. V gave up 4 bases and J gave up 5 bases, with 14 bases separating them. The CDR3 nucleotides are TGTGCCATCAGTGGTTCGGGGGCGGGAAATGAAAAACTGTTTTTT. It specifies CAISGSGAGNEKLFF.

This rearrangement joins TRBV11-3 to TRBJ2-3; D tentatively reads TRBD1 or TRBD2 (5 bases each). This CDR3 is built from 15 residues. Trimming took 1 base from V and 4 from J, leaving 12 bases between them. Germline CDR1 is SGHNT and CDR2 is YENEEA. The chain's CDR3 is CASSLAGSGADTQYF. As DNA, the CDR3 is TGTGCCAGCAGCTTAGCAGGGAGTGGGGCAGATACGCAGTATTTT. Variable domain in full (rest from reference TRBV11-3 and TRBJ2-3): EAGVVQSPRYKIIEKKQPVAFWCNPISGHNTLYWYLQNLGQGPELLIRYENEEAVDDSQLPKDRFSAERLKGVDSTLKIQPAELGDSAVYLCASSLAGSGADTQYFGPGTRLTVL.

The rearrangement joins TRBV29-1 to TRBJ2-7; 7 bases agree with TRBD1. Germline V lookup: CDR1 SQVTM, CDR2 ANQGSEA. The junction had 10 bases not matched to a gene; V was cut back by 0 bases and J by 2 bases. The CDR3 sequence is 16 residues long. CDR3 in amino acids: CSVEDTPGTEAYEQYF. CDR3 nucleotides: TGCAGCGTTGAAGACACCCCCGGGACAGAAGCCTACGAGCAGTACTTC.

The chain has TRBV12-3 or TRBV12-4 and TRBJ2-4; the D gene is possibly TRBD2 (6 bases). The CDR3 sequence is 16 residues long. Trimming stripped 5 bases from V and 7 bases from J, with 21 bases between. CDR3 nucleotide sequence: TGTGCCAGCAGTCCCCAGCTAGCGAGCGGAGGGAACATTCAGTACTTC. This translates into CASSPQLASGGNIQYF.

The CDR3 here is CASSWATGTGNQPQHF. CDR3 coding DNA: TGTGCCAGCAGCTGGGCTACAGGAACCGGCAATCAGCCCCAGCATTTT. The V call is TRBV5-5, the J call TRBJ1-5; D is perhaps TRBD1 (5 bases). The V end lost 3 bases, the J end lost 2 bases, and 15 bases lay between the germline ends. The CDR3 is made up of 16 amino acids. Germline values: CDR1 SGHKS, CDR2 YYEKEE (reference sequence).

The J gene is TRBJ2-4, the V gene TRBV10-3; D is perhaps TRBD1 or TRBD2 (6 bases each). This CDR3 spans 15 amino acids. The germline V gene has CDR1 ENHRY and CDR2 SYGVKD. The V end lost 3 bases, the J end lost 5 bases, and 14 bases lay between the germline ends. The CDR3 DNA reads as TGTGCCATCAGTGAAGTCGGACAGCGGGAAAACATTCAGTACTTC. It specifies CAISEVGQRENIQYF.

This clonotype was observed at least ten times. This chain connects TRBV7-9 to TRBJ2-7; 9 nucleotides line up with TRBD1. CDR3 length equals 16 residues. Germline V CDR1 and CDR2: SEHNR, FQNEAQ (reference sequence). J gave up 5 bases and V 5 bases, and 13 bases lay outside the gene matches. CDR3 region: CASSLPGQGNKDEQYF. The CDR3 DNA reads as TGTGCCAGCAGCCTCCCGGGACAGGGTAATAAGGACGAGCAGTACTTC.

The chain has TRBV27 and TRBJ2-3, with TRBD2 as a possible D gene (7 bases). Germline CDR1 and CDR2: MNHEY and SMNVEV (reference sequence). The V end lost 9 bases, the J end lost 10 bases, and 17 bases lay between the germline ends. This CDR3 contains 12 residues. CDR3 region: CASSGGANSQYF. CDR3 DNA: TGTGCCAGTTCTGGGGGGGCAAATTCGCAGTATTTT.

This clonotype turned up a few times. This chain joins TRBV20-1 and TRBJ2-4; D might be TRBD1 or TRBD2, each matching 5 bases. CDR1 DFQATT and CDR2 SNEGSKA come from the germline V gene (reference sequence). The V end was cut by 0 bases, the J end by 7 bases, with 19 bases between. This CDR3 contains 16 residues. CDR3 bases: TGCAGTGCTAGAGATCCGGGACGGACGCCTGGGAACATTCAGTACTTC. Its protein is CSARDPGRTPGNIQYF.

This clonotype was seen repeatedly, ten times or more. The V gene is TRBV5-1, the J gene TRBJ2-1; no clear D. The CDR3 spans 14 residues. Germline V gene lookup returns CDR1 SGHRS and CDR2 YFSETQ. V lost 0 bases and J lost 8, with 12 bases in between. The CDR3 coding sequence is TGCGCCAGCAGCTTGGTGTCCTCGCAGGATGAGCAGTTCTTC. This gives the protein CASSLVSSQDEQFF.

The CDR3 DNA follows: TGTGCCAACAACCGGGACAGGATCTACGAGCAGTACTTC. This codes for CANNRDRIYEQYF. The chain has TRBV5-6 and TRBJ2-7; TRBD1 aligns across 8 bases. The CDR3 loop spans 13 amino acids. CDR1 is SGHDT, CDR2 YYEEEE, per germline. V lost 9 bases to trimming and J lost 3 bases; unmatched junction nucleotides: 8.

The CDR3 is CASSFGNKGGEQYF. CDR3 nucleotides: TGTGCCAGTAGTTTTGGGAATAAAGGGGGCGAGCAGTACTTC. The V and J genes are TRBV19 and TRBJ2-7; TRBD1 is a possible D gene (6 bases). The ends were cut back, 5 bases at V and 6 bases at J, with 17 bases in the middle. Germline CDR1 reads LNHDA; CDR2 reads SQIVND (reference sequence). The CDR3 contains 14 residues.